This entry lists 21 T cell receptor beta chains sequenced from one sample in a study of blood T cells in healthy people across ages. With a J-beta primer mix and a sample-barcoded 5' primer, a second PCR ran roughly 6 to 12 cycles. TCRdb re-called the 5' RACE reads through MiXCR, storing one row per CDR3 protein. Found here are fewer than 800,000 distinct CDR3 sequences, around half of them singletons; the top ten hold about 32%. The sequenced material came from blood. The receptors originated from an older woman in good health.

This chain links TRBV5-5 with TRBJ2-1, with 10 bases fitting TRBD2. V lost 4 bases, J lost 10 bases, and 8 bases stayed unmatched. The CDR3 covers 14 residues. Germline V gene sequence: CDR1 SGHKS, CDR2 YYEKEE (reference sequence). In DNA, the CDR3 is TGTGCCAGCAGCGTGGCTAGCGGGAGCGGCGAGCAGTTCTTC. It translates to CASSVASGSGEQFF.

This clonotype has just a few counts. The chain carries TRBV7-2 and TRBJ2-7, with 9 bases identical to TRBD1. The V gene's germline CDR1 is SGHTA and CDR2 FQGNSA. V lost 5 bases, J lost 1 base, and 6 bases stayed unmatched. The CDR3 runs 15 residues. In DNA form, the CDR3 reads TGTGCCAGCAGCCGAACCGGGACAGGGTCCTACGAGCAGTACTTC. Protein product: CASSRTGTGSYEQYF. Based on the CDR3 plus reference TRBV7-2 and TRBJ2-7, the full variable domain is GAGVSQSPSNKVTEKGKDVELRCDPISGHTALYWYRQSLGQGLEFLIYFQGNSAPDKSGLPSDRFSAERTGGSVSTLTIQRTQQEDSAVYLCASSRTGTGSYEQYFGPGTRLTVT.

This chain connects TRBV18 to TRBJ2-4; D is possibly TRBD1 (6 bases). The assigned J gene may be wrong: the sequence end matches TRBJ2-7 better. The CDR3 is 14 amino acids. The germline gives CDR1 KGHSH, CDR2 LQKENI. The CDR3 coding sequence is TGTGCCAGCTCCGTCCGGGACAACACCTACGAGCAGTACTTC. Its protein is CASSVRDNTYEQYF.

Only one count was recorded for this clonotype. The genes are TRBV19 and TRBJ2-1; 11 bases map to TRBD2. V trimming: 4 bases; J trimming: 9 bases; junction bases outside the gene matches: 11. The CDR3 extends over 16 amino acids. Germline-derived CDR1 and CDR2 are LNHDA and SQIVND (reference sequence). Here the CDR3 DNA reads TGTGCCAGTAGTAACAAGCTAGCGGGAGGAAACATTGAGCAGTTCTTC. This translates into CASSNKLAGGNIEQFF.

The CDR3 region is CATSRDRGANTQYF. DNA for the CDR3: TGTGCCACCAGCAGAGATCGGGGGGCCAATACGCAGTATTTT. The chain uses TRBV15 and TRBJ2-3; D perhaps matches TRBD2 (7 bases). CDR1 LNHNV and CDR2 YYDKDF come from the germline V gene (reference sequence). The V end lost 0 bases, the J end lost 7 bases, and 11 bases lay between the germline ends. The CDR3 has 14 residues.

The table lists this clonotype with a few counts. The rearrangement links TRBV18 to TRBJ2-5; no clear D gene. From germline, CDR1 is KGHSH and CDR2 LQKENI. V was pared by 2 bases and J by 5 bases, with 9 bases between. The CDR3 extends over 13 amino acids. CDR3 nucleotide sequence: TGTGCCAGCTCACCAGGGCAGAAGGAGACCCAGTACTTC. Translation gives CASSPGQKETQYF.

In DNA form, the CDR3 reads TGTGCCAGCAGTTTAAGGGGGGTCGGCGGGGAGCTGTTTTTT. Its translation: CASSLRGVGGELFF. The chain employs TRBV27 and TRBJ2-2; D may correspond to TRBD1 or TRBD2 (6 bases each). Per the germline V gene, CDR1 is MNHEY and CDR2 is SMNVEV (reference sequence). V lost 2 bases to trimming and J lost 7 bases, with 11 bases between them. CDR3 length equals 14 residues.

This clonotype showed up just a few times. The rearrangement joins TRBV28 to TRBJ2-7, with D unresolved. The CDR3 runs 12 residues. Germline loops: CDR1 MDHEN, CDR2 SYDVKM. V gave up 1 base and J gave up 6 bases, with 7 bases separating them. The CDR3 DNA reads TGTGCCAGCAGTTTATTTCTAGGCGAGCAGTACTTC. It is translated as CASSLFLGEQYF.

The gene calls are TRBV4-2 and TRBJ1-4; 7 bases are shared with TRBD1. This CDR3 region has 15 residues. The V gene end was trimmed by 4 bases and the J gene end by 1 base; junction bases not matched to a gene: 3. Germline V gene lookup returns CDR1 LGHNA and CDR2 YNFKEQ. The CDR3 sequence: CASSLPGGTNEKLFF. The DNA of the CDR3 is TGTGCCAGCAGCCTTCCAGGGGGAACTAATGAAAAACTGTTTTTT.

The chain links TRBV15 to TRBJ2-1, with 12 bases lining up with TRBD2. The CDR3 covers 15 residues. The germline V gene has CDR1 LNHNV and CDR2 YYDKDF (reference sequence). J gave up 10 bases and V 0 bases, and 4 bases lay outside the gene matches. The CDR3 sequence: CATSREGLAGFEQFF. The CDR3 DNA reads TGTGCCACCAGCAGAGAAGGACTAGCGGGATTCGAGCAGTTCTTC.

This clonotype was recorded only once. This rearrangement joins TRBV7-3 to TRBJ2-3; 14 bases line up with TRBD2. Germline trimming cut 5 bases from V and 6 bases from J; bases unmatched to any gene: 7. Germline-derived CDR1 and CDR2 are SGHTA and FQGTGA. The CDR3 runs to 16 residues. This CDR3 reads CASSAGTSGRSDTQYF. For the CDR3, the DNA is TGTGCCAGCAGCGCCGGGACTAGCGGGAGATCGGATACGCAGTATTTT.

The chain is built from TRBV5-1 and TRBJ2-7; perhaps TRBD2 as D (6 bases). The DNA end favors TRBJ2-5, so the J call may be wrong. Per germline, CDR1 SGHRS and CDR2 YFSETQ. The CDR3 is 17 amino acids. CDR3 nucleotide sequence: TGCGCCAGCAGCTTGGACCCGCCCGGGAGTGGCCCAGAGACCCAGTACTTC. This gives the protein CASSLDPPGSGPETQYF.

This clonotype was seen a handful of times. The gene calls are TRBV29-1 and TRBJ2-1, with unresolved D. CDR3 size: 13 residues. Germline CDR1 SQVTM, CDR2 ANQGSEA. V lost 3 bases, J lost 5 bases, and 11 bases lay in between. This chain's CDR3 is CSVEGRMNNEQFF. The CDR3 nucleotides read TGCAGCGTTGAGGGCAGGATGAACAATGAGCAGTTCTTC.

This sequence joins TRBV6-6 and TRBJ2-1; D is ambiguous. V lost 6 bases to trimming and J lost 9 bases, with 12 bases between them. Germline V gene data show CDR1 as MNHNY and CDR2 as SVGAGI (reference sequence). The CDR3 is made up of 12 amino acids. CDR3 bases: TGTGCCAGCAGCGATCTAATCCCTGAGCAGTTCTTC. Translating gives CASSDLIPEQFF.

This chain joins TRBV18 and TRBJ2-1; TRBD1 agrees at 8 bases. The V segment lost 6 bases and the J segment 6 bases; nucleotides outside the gene matches: 7. There are 14 residues in the CDR3. Per germline, CDR1 KGHSH and CDR2 LQKENI. The CDR3 region has the DNA TGTGCCAGCTCCCCGACAGGGGCGGGCAATGAGCAGTTCTTC. Translated: CASSPTGAGNEQFF.

The V and J genes are TRBV29-1 and TRBJ2-7; tentatively, D is TRBD2 (6 bases). This CDR3 has 15 amino acids. Looked up from germline, CDR1 is SQVTM and CDR2 is ANQGSEA. The V and J ends lost 3 bases and 6 bases respectively, with 21 bases between them. The CDR3 is CSVEWHGGLGGEQYF. In DNA, the CDR3 is TGCAGCGTTGAGTGGCATGGGGGGTTGGGTGGCGAGCAGTACTTC.

Of note for this clonotype: One end of the junction does not line up with germline, which may come from a read error. This chain connects TRBV5-1 to TRBJ2-2; D not certain. CDR3 length equals 15 residues. In germline, CDR1 is SGHRS, CDR2 YFSETQ. The CDR3 DNA reads as TGCGCCAGCAGCCCGTTGACACTGAACGCCGGGGAGCTGTTTTTT. Amino acids: CASSPLTLNAGELFF. The variable domain in full, completed from reference TRBV5-1 and TRBJ2-2, reads KAGVTQTPRYLIKTRGQQVTLSCSPISGHRSVSWYQQTPGQGLQFLFEYFSETQRNKGNFPGRFSGRQFSNSRSEMNVSTLELGDSALYLCASSPLTLNAGELFFGEGSRLTVL.

This clonotype occurred a few times. The chain carries TRBV20-1 and TRBJ2-7; D is possibly TRBD2 (5 bases). V lost 6 bases to trimming and J lost 3 bases, with 12 bases between them. Germline loops: CDR1 DFQATT, CDR2 SNEGSKA (reference sequence). This CDR3 region has 12 residues. In DNA form, the CDR3 reads TGCAGTGCCGAGGCCGGGAACTACGAGCAGTACTTC. Amino acids: CSAEAGNYEQYF.

This clonotype was detected only a few times. This chain connects TRBV7-2 to TRBJ2-6; perhaps TRBD2 as D (6 bases). This CDR3 comprises 17 residues. CDR1 and CDR2 from the germline V gene are SGHTA and FQGNSA. Trimming removed 2 bases from V and 3 bases from J, with 14 bases in between. The CDR3, as DNA: TGTGCCAGCAGCTTATTACCGGGGGAAAGTGGGGCCAACGTCCTGACTTTC. This sequence encodes CASSLLPGESGANVLTF.

The chain joins TRBV29-1 to TRBJ2-5; 7 bases match TRBD2. The J call may be in error: the DNA end matches TRBJ2-7 better. Germline loops: CDR1 SQVTM, CDR2 ANQGSEA. The CDR3 is 15 amino acids. CDR3 in amino acids: CSVGGWGTTLDEQYF. The CDR3 nucleotides read TGCAGCGTTGGTGGTTGGGGGACTACTCTTGACGAGCAGTACTTC.

This clonotype was picked up one time. The chain carries TRBV6-5 and TRBJ2-1; the match to TRBD2 covers 8 bases. Trimming cost V 4 bases and J 6 bases; bases outside gene matches: 8. Germline CDR1 reads MNHEY; CDR2 reads SVGAGI. The CDR3 runs 15 residues. This CDR3 reads CASSSRGLAGNEQFF. CDR3 in DNA: TGTGCCAGCAGTTCCCGAGGACTAGCAGGCAATGAGCAGTTCTTC.